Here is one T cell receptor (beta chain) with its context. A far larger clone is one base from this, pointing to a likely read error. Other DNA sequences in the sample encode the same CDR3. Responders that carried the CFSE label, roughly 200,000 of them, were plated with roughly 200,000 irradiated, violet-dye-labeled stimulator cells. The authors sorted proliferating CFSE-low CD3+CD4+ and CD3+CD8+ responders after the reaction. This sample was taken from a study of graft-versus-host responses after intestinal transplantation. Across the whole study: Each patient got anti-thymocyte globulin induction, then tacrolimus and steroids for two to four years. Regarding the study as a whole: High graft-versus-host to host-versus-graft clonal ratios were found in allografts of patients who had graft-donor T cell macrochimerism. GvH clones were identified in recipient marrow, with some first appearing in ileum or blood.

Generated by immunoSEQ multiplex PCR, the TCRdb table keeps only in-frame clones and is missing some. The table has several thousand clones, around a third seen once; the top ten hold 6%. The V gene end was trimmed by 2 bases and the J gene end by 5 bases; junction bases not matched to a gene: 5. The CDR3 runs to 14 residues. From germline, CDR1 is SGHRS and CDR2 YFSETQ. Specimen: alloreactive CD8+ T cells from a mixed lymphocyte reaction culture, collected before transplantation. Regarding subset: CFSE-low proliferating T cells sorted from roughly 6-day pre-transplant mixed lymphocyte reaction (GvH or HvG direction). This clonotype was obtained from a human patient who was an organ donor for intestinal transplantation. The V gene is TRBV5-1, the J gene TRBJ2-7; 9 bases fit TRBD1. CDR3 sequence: CASSFGTGTHEQYF. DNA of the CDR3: TGCGCCAGCAGCTTCGGGACAGGGACTCACGAGCAGTACTTC.